Shown below are 28 T cell receptor beta chains from a single sample sequenced in a study of blood T cell repertoires in COVID-19. Data came from immunoSEQ multiplex PCR; TCRdb stores just in-frame clones and leaves some out. The profile shows about 300,000 clones, more than 80% of them singletons. The sample consisted of PBMCs or T cells enriched from blood (not recorded which). The receptors were gathered from a woman younger than 45 who had recovered from COVID-19.

Only a few counts were recorded for this clone. This rearrangement joins TRBV2 to TRBJ2-2; maybe TRBD1 (5 bases). Trimming stripped 8 bases from V and 5 bases from J, with 15 bases between. This CDR3 contains 14 residues. Germline CDR1 SNHLY, CDR2 FYNNEI. In DNA form, the CDR3 reads TGTGCCAGCTCCACGGACAAGACGACCGGGGAGCTGTTTTTT. The encoded protein is CASSTDKTTGELFF. The full variable domain, with the rest looked up from reference TRBV2 and TRBJ2-2, is EPEVTQTPSHQVTQMGQEVILRCVPISNHLYFYWYRQILGQKVEFLVSFYNNEISEKSEIFDDQFSVERPDGSNFTLKIRSTKLEDSAMYFCASSTDKTTGELFFGEGSRLTVL.

With regard to this clone: The germline gene is not matched at one end of the junction; a read error may be the cause. The rearrangement uses TRBV28 and TRBJ2-1, with D unclear. CDR1 is MDHEN, CDR2 SYDVKM, per germline. The CDR3 sequence is 11 residues long. The CDR3 DNA sequence: TGTACCAGCAGTTCTCTACGTGAGCAGTTCTTC. Protein product: CTSSSLREQFF.

The genes are TRBV12-3 or TRBV12-4 and TRBJ1-2; TRBD1 is a possible D gene (6 bases). The CDR3 totals 12 residues. The V end was cut by 2 bases, the J end by 7 bases, with 8 bases between. This CDR3 is CASSLYRAGYTF. CDR3 sequence (DNA): TGTGCCAGCAGTTTATACAGGGCTGGCTACACCTTC.

The J gene is TRBJ2-7, the V gene TRBV6-2 or TRBV6-3; TRBD2 might be the D (5 bases). V was clipped by 0 bases and J by 7 bases, with 13 bases between them. This CDR3 spans 14 amino acids. Germline CDR1 and CDR2: MNHEY and SVGEGT. The CDR3 sequence is CASSYSPQRGEQYF. The DNA of the CDR3 is TGTGCCAGCAGTTACTCTCCCCAGCGCGGGGAGCAGTACTTC.

V and J are TRBV27 and TRBJ2-3; unclear D gene. The ends were cut back, 9 bases at V and 2 bases at J, with 9 bases in the middle. From germline, CDR1 is MNHEY and CDR2 SMNVEV (reference sequence). The CDR3 runs to 12 residues. The CDR3 DNA reads as TGTGCCAGTTACAGCTACACAGATACGCAGTATTTT. Encoded protein: CASYSYTDTQYF.

The chain has TRBV10-3 and TRBJ1-1; tentative D call: TRBD1 (6 bases). The ends were cut back, 10 bases at V and 3 bases at J, with 12 bases in the middle. The CDR3 consists of 12 residues. The germline CDR1 and CDR2 sequences are ENHRY and SYGVKD. CDR3 loop: CATRDTDTEAFF. CDR3 DNA sequence: TGTGCCACCCGGGACACCGACACTGAAGCTTTCTTT.

This sequence joins TRBV18 and TRBJ1-4, with unresolved D. CDR1 and CDR2 from the germline V gene are KGHSH and LQKENI. The CDR3 covers 15 residues. Trimming took off 3 bases at V and 0 bases at J, with 8 bases between the two ends. The chain's CDR3 is CASSPAGPTNEKLFF. The CDR3 DNA reads as TGTGCCAGCTCACCCGCGGGTCCAACTAATGAAAAACTGTTTTTT.

This CDR3 reads CAWSVPSWGRGPGNTIYF. CDR3 DNA: TGTGCCTGGAGTGTCCCCAGTTGGGGCAGGGGGCCTGGAAACACCATATATTTT. This chain connects TRBV30 to TRBJ1-3; TRBD1 matches at 8 bases. The trim removed 0 bases at V and 2 bases at J, leaving 12 bases unmatched. This CDR3 has 18 residues. CDR1 is GTSNPN and CDR2 is SVGIG in the germline V gene (reference sequence).

The chain employs TRBV5-1 and TRBJ1-2; possible D gene TRBD1, 5 bases. The V end was cut by 4 bases, the J end by 4 bases, with 23 bases between. Germline V gene lookup returns CDR1 SGHRS and CDR2 YFSETQ. The CDR3 totals 17 residues. Here the CDR3 DNA reads TGCGCCAGCAGCCAGGAGGGTACGGGACTGTCGATCTATGGCTACACCTTC. Translated: CASSQEGTGLSIYGYTF.

The V gene is TRBV24-1, the J gene TRBJ2-3; D is unresolved. This CDR3 has 13 amino acids. The V gene's germline CDR1 is KGHDR and CDR2 SFDVKD. The V and J ends lost 4 bases and 3 bases respectively, with 7 bases between them. The CDR3 sequence: CATSDSRTDTQYF. The DNA of the CDR3 is TGTGCCACCAGTGACTCGAGGACAGATACGCAGTATTTT.

V gene TRBV7-9 combines with J gene TRBJ2-2; TRBD1 aligns across 10 bases. CDR1 is SEHNR, CDR2 FQNEAQ, per germline (reference sequence). V shed 4 bases and J 5 bases; nucleotides not matched to a gene: 10. The CDR3 covers 17 residues. The CDR3 coding sequence is TGTGCCAGCAGCTACCGCCCGGGACAGGGGACAACCGGGGAGCTGTTTTTT. The encoded protein is CASSYRPGQGTTGELFF.

This clone was seen a handful of times. The chain uses TRBV19 and TRBJ2-1; D possibly corresponds to TRBD2 (8 bases). V gave up 1 base and J gave up 8 bases, with 24 bases separating them. This CDR3 has 18 amino acids. Germline V CDR1 and CDR2: LNHDA, SQIVND (reference sequence). CDR3 DNA: TGTGCCAGTAGTATAGTCAGAGGGGGCGGGAGGCCCCACGATGAGCAGTTCTTC. Protein: CASSIVRGGGRPHDEQFF.

A single count supports this clone. The chain links TRBV7-2 to TRBJ1-1; 9 positions match TRBD1. Germline values: CDR1 SGHTA, CDR2 FQGNSA. The V and J ends lost 4 bases and 4 bases, in that order; junction bases with no gene match: 4. CDR3 length: 14 residues. The CDR3 coding sequence is TGTGCCAGCAGCTCCACAGGGGGCGGCACTGAAGCTTTCTTT. This encodes CASSSTGGGTEAFF.

The chain uses TRBV7-9 and TRBJ2-5; 8 nucleotides align to TRBD1. J was trimmed by 1 base and V by 8 bases; bases with no gene match: 0. The V gene's germline CDR1 is SEHNR and CDR2 FQNEAQ (reference sequence). This CDR3 region has 12 residues. The CDR3 reads CASDRGQETQYF. The CDR3 DNA is TGTGCCAGCGACAGGGGCCAAGAGACCCAGTACTTC.

V and J are TRBV19 and TRBJ2-3; 13 nucleotides agree with TRBD2. Germline V gene data show CDR1 as LNHDA and CDR2 as SQIVND (reference sequence). Losses at the gene ends were 4 bases for V and 4 bases for J; bases not matched to a gene: 11. This CDR3 region has 18 residues. CDR3 sequence: CASSNPGLAGRIADTQYF. CDR3 DNA sequence: TGTGCCAGTAGTAATCCGGGACTAGCGGGAAGGATAGCAGATACGCAGTATTTT.

The V call is TRBV4-1, the J call TRBJ1-1, with D possibly TRBD1 on 5 matching bases. Trimming shortened V by 5 bases and J by 1 base, and 8 bases separated the two germline ends. The CDR3 is made up of 13 amino acids. Germline V gene data show CDR1 as MGHRA and CDR2 as YSYEKL. The CDR3 protein is CASSLGGNTEAFF. The CDR3 coding sequence is TGCGCCAGCAGCTTGGGGGGGAACACTGAAGCTTTCTTT.

The chain employs TRBV5-5 and TRBJ1-1, with a tentative D call TRBD1 (5 bases). Trimming took 0 bases from V and 1 from J, leaving 13 bases between them. The CDR3 totals 16 residues. Germline-derived CDR1 and CDR2 are SGHKS and YYEKEE (reference sequence). DNA for the CDR3: TGTGCCAGCAGCTTGGCCCTTACAGGCCCGAACACTGAAGCTTTCTTT. Protein sequence: CASSLALTGPNTEAFF.

The chain joins TRBV5-6 to TRBJ2-1; D perhaps matches TRBD2 (5 bases). The CDR3 is 13 amino acids. V shed 0 bases and J shed 10 bases, with 11 bases lying between them. Germline values: CDR1 SGHDT, CDR2 YYEEEE. CDR3 bases: TGTGCCAGCAGCTTGGGGACTCCACGAGAGCAGTTCTTC. It codes for CASSLGTPREQFF.

J is TRBJ1-5 and V is TRBV24-1; 8 bases line up with TRBD1. V shed 4 bases and J 2 bases; nucleotides not matched to a gene: 9. This CDR3 is built from 17 residues. Germline V CDR1 and CDR2: KGHDR, SFDVKD. CDR3 nucleotides: TGTGCCACCAGTGACCCCAGGGGGCGAGGAGGCAATCAGCCCCAGCATTTT. Its protein product is CATSDPRGRGGNQPQHF.

The V gene is TRBV27, the J gene TRBJ1-3; TRBD1 is a possible D gene (6 bases). V gave up 5 bases and J gave up 0 bases, with 14 bases separating them. The CDR3 length is 16 residues. Germline V gene data show CDR1 as MNHEY and CDR2 as SMNVEV (reference sequence). The CDR3 DNA is TGTGCCAGCAGTCCCCTGGACAGCAACTCTGGAAACACCATATATTTT. Translated: CASSPLDSNSGNTIYF.

This clone was detected a few times. V gene TRBV7-9 combines with J gene TRBJ2-2; 8 nucleotides match TRBD1. V was pared by 6 bases and J by 4 bases, with 13 bases of the junction left unmatched. The CDR3 covers 17 residues. The germline gives CDR1 SEHNR, CDR2 FQNEAQ (reference sequence). In DNA, the CDR3 is TGTGCCAGCAGTCCCTCCAGGGGGCTATCGTTCACCGGGGAGCTGTTTTTT. This gives the protein CASSPSRGLSFTGELFF.

V and J are TRBV4-1 and TRBJ2-7, with D maybe TRBD2 (5 bases). Trimming took off 4 bases at V and 6 bases at J, with 19 bases between the two ends. Germline V lookup: CDR1 MGHRA, CDR2 YSYEKL. This CDR3 is 15 amino acids long. The CDR3 nucleotides read TGCGCCAGCAGCCCCGCGGGTGCTTCCAGCGGCGAGCAGTACTTC. This encodes CASSPAGASSGEQYF.

This sequence joins TRBV28 and TRBJ2-2; possible D gene TRBD1, 6 bases. The CDR3 extends over 15 amino acids. Between the trimmed V and J ends, which lost 3 bases and 4 bases, there was a span of 12 bases. Germline CDR1 is MDHEN and CDR2 is SYDVKM. The CDR3 bases are TGTGCCAGCAGTTTGGCGGCAGGGGCCACCGGGGAGCTGTTTTTT. Translating gives CASSLAAGATGELFF.

The chain employs TRBV4-2 and TRBJ1-2; D might be TRBD1 (6 bases). The CDR3 has 14 amino acids. Per the germline V gene, CDR1 is LGHNA and CDR2 is YNFKEQ. V was clipped by 3 bases and J by 2 bases, with 10 bases between them. This chain's CDR3 is CASSQRGGNYGYTF. As DNA, the CDR3 is TGTGCCAGCAGCCAGCGGGGGGGCAACTATGGCTACACCTTC.

This rearrangement joins TRBV7-2 to TRBJ2-3, with D perhaps TRBD2 (6 bases). This CDR3 comprises 18 residues. The germline gives CDR1 SGHTA, CDR2 FQGNSA. Trimming took off 3 bases at V and 2 bases at J, with 21 bases between the two ends. In DNA, the CDR3 is TGTGCCAGCAGCTTGCCGCCCGAAGGGAGGCACACCACAGATACGCAGTATTTT. This encodes CASSLPPEGRHTTDTQYF.

The rearrangement joins TRBV28 to TRBJ1-3, with a weak D call TRBD1 (5 bases). V was shortened by 3 bases and J by 1 base, with 10 bases between the two germline ends. This CDR3 region has 15 residues. Germline CDR1 is MDHEN and CDR2 is SYDVKM. CDR3 DNA: TGTGCCAGCAGTTTCGGCAGGGCTTCTGGAAACACCATATATTTT. Translating it yields CASSFGRASGNTIYF.

CDR3 in amino acids: CASSPTPGLAGLNYEQYF. CDR3 DNA: TGTGCCAGCTCACCTACTCCGGGACTAGCGGGACTAAACTACGAGCAGTACTTC. The rearrangement joins TRBV18 to TRBJ2-7; 13 nucleotides line up with TRBD2. Germline V gene data show CDR1 as KGHSH and CDR2 as LQKENI. J was trimmed by 3 bases and V by 3 bases; bases with no gene match: 11. CDR3 length equals 18 residues.

The count of this clone is one. CDR3 region: CARSLPPTTANTEAFF. The CDR3 DNA reads as TGTGCCAGAAGCTTACCTCCAACGACAGCGAACACTGAAGCTTTCTTT. The chain employs TRBV5-3 and TRBJ1-1; D might be TRBD1 (5 bases). TRBV5-3 is an open reading frame, and its role is uncertain. Trimming took 2 bases from V and 1 from J, leaving 15 bases between them. CDR3 length: 16 residues.